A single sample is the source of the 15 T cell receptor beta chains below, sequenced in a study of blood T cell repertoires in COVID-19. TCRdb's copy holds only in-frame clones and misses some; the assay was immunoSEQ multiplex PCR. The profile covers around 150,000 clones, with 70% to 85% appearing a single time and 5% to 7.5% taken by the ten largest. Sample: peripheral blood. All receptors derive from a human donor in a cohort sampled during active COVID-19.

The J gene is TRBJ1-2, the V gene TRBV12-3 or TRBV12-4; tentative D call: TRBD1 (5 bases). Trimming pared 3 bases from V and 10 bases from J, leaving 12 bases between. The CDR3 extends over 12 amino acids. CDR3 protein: CASSFWGSVYTF. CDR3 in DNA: TGTGCCAGCAGTTTTTGGGGCTCCGTCTACACCTTC.

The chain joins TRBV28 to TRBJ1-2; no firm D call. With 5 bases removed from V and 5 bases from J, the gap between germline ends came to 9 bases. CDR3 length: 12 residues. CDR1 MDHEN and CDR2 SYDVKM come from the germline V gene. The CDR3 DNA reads TGTGCCAGCAGTCTCCCAGTTTATGGCTACACCTTC. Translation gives CASSLPVYGYTF.

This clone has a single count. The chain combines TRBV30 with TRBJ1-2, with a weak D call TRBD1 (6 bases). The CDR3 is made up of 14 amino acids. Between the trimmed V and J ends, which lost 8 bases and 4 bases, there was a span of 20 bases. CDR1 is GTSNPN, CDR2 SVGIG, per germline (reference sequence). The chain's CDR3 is CALEDRSTSYGYTF. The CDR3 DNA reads TGTGCCCTCGAGGACAGATCAACGTCCTATGGCTACACCTTC.

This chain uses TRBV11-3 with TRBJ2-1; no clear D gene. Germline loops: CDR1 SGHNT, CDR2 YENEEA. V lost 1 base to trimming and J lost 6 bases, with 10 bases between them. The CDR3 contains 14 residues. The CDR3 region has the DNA TGTGCCAGCAGCTTAGGACCCCAGGCCAATGAGCAGTTCTTC. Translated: CASSLGPQANEQFF.

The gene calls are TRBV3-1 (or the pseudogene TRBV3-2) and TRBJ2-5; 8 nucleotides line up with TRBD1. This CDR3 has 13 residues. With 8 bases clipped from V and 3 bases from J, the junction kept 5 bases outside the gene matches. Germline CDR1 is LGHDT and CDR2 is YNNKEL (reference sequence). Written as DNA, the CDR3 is TGTGCCAGCCATGAGGACAGGGAAGAGACCCAGTACTTC. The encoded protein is CASHEDREETQYF.

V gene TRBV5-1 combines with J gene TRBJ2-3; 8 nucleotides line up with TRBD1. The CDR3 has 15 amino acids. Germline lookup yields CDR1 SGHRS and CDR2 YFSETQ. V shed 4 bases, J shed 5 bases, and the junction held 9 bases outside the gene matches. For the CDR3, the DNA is TGCGCCAGCAGCGAAAACCGACAGGGGATAGATACGCAGTATTTT. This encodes CASSENRQGIDTQYF.

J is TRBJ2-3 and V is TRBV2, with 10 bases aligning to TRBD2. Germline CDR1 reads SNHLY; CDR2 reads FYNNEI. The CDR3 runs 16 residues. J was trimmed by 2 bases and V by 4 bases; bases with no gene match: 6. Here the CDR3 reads CASSVGGLALTDTQYF. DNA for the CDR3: TGTGCCAGCAGTGTGGGGGGACTAGCGCTCACAGATACGCAGTATTTT.

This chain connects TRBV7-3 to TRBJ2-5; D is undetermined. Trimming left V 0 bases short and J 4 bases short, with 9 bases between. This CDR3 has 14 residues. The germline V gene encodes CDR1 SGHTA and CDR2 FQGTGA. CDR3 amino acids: CASSLTANPETQYF. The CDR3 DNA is TGTGCCAGCAGCTTAACGGCCAACCCAGAGACCCAGTACTTC.

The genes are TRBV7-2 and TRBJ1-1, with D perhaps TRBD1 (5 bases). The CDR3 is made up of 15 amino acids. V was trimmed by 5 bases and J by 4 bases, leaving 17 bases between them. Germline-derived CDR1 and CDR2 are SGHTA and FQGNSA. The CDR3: CASSPGGRVSTEAFF. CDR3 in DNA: TGTGCCAGCAGCCCCGGGGGGAGGGTGAGCACTGAAGCTTTCTTT.

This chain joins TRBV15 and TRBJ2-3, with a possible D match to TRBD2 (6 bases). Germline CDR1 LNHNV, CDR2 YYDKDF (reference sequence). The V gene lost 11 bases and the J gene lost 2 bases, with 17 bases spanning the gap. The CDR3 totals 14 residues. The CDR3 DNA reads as TGTGCCCCCCGCGGGGCAGAACCCACAGATACGCAGTATTTT. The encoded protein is CAPRGAEPTDTQYF.

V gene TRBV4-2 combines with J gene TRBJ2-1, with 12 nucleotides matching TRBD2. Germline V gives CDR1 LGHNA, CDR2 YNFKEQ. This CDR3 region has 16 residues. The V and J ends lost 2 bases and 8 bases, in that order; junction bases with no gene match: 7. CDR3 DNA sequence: TGTGCCAGCAGCCAAAACCCGGGACTAGCGGGCCATGAGCAGTTCTTC. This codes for CASSQNPGLAGHEQFF.

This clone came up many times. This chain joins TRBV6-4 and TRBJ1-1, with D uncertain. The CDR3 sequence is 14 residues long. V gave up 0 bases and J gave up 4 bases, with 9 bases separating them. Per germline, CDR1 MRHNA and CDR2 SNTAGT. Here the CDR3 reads CASSDSSRGTEAFF. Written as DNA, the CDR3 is TGTGCCAGCAGTGACTCCTCCCGGGGCACTGAAGCTTTCTTT.

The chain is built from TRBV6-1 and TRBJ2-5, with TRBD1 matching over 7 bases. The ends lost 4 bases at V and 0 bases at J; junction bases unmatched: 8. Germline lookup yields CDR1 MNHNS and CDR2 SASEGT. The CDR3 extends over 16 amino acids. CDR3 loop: CASSVFRDSYQETQYF. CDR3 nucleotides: TGTGCCAGCAGTGTTTTTAGGGACAGCTACCAAGAGACCCAGTACTTC.

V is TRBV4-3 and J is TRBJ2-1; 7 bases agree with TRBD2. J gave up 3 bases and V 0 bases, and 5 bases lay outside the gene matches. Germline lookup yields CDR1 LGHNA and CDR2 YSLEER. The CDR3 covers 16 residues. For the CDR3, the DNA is TGCGCCAGCAGCCAAGAAACTAGCGCGCTCTACAATGAGCAGTTCTTC. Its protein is CASSQETSALYNEQFF.

CDR3 amino acids: CASSDPSRGSHYGYTF. DNA of the CDR3: TGTGCCAGCAGCGATCCCTCTCGGGGATCTCACTATGGCTACACCTTC. This chain joins TRBV6-2 or TRBV6-3 and TRBJ1-2; no clear D gene. Germline V gene lookup returns CDR1 MNHEY and CDR2 SVGEGT. V gave up 6 bases and J gave up 3 bases, with 20 bases separating them. CDR3 length: 16 amino acids.